Each of the 28 T cell receptor beta chains below was sequenced from the same sample in a study of CDR3 diversity in severe acne. One entry per CDR3 protein, called by TCRdb with MiXCR from the PCR reads. The sample carries under 95,000 distinct CDR3 sequences, roughly half recorded once. Sequencing was carried out using blood. These receptors were taken from a male donor in good health, serving as a control.

This clonotype appeared once. The V and J genes are TRBV20-1 and TRBJ1-5, with D possibly being TRBD1 (5 bases). There are 13 residues in the CDR3. Germline loops: CDR1 DFQATT, CDR2 SNEGSKA (reference sequence). Trimming pared 3 bases from V and 4 bases from J, leaving 10 bases between. The CDR3 DNA reads as TGCAGTGCTAGGGTTGGGGCTAATCAGCCCCAGCATTTT. Its translation is CSARVGANQPQHF.

The CDR3 protein is CASSQAVRGTGELFF. CDR3 coding DNA: TGTGCCAGTAGTCAAGCGGTTCGGGGCACCGGGGAGCTGTTTTTT. This rearrangement joins TRBV19 to TRBJ2-2; a possible D gene is TRBD2 (5 bases). CDR1 and CDR2 (germline): LNHDA, SQIVND (reference sequence). There are 15 residues in the CDR3. V gave up 5 bases and J gave up 4 bases, with 14 bases separating them.

This clonotype showed up just once. The chain combines TRBV20-1 with TRBJ2-7; TRBD2 might be the D (6 bases). Trimming took 6 bases from V and 0 from J, leaving 18 bases between them. The CDR3 runs 15 residues. CDR1 is DFQATT and CDR2 is SNEGSKA in the germline V gene (reference sequence). The CDR3 DNA follows: TGCAGTGCCCTAGCAGACGGGGGTAGCTCCTACGAGCAGTACTTC. Translating gives CSALADGGSSYEQYF.

This sequence joins TRBV7-2 and TRBJ1-6, with D unclear. V was cut by 3 bases and J by 6 bases, with 12 bases left in between. The CDR3 has 15 amino acids. From germline, CDR1 is SGHTA and CDR2 FQGNSA. In DNA, the CDR3 is TGTGCCAGCAGCTTCGATCGGTCGGGTAATTCACCCCTCCACTTT. It codes for CASSFDRSGNSPLHF.

This clonotype was seen many times. The chain links TRBV10-1 to TRBJ1-1; 9 bases match TRBD1. The CDR3 extends over 12 amino acids. CDR1 is WNHNN and CDR2 is SYGVQD in the germline V gene (reference sequence). The CDR3 spells CAYGQGPTEAFF. The DNA of the CDR3 is TGCGCGTACGGACAGGGGCCGACTGAAGCTTTCTTT.

V usage is TRBV13 and J usage is TRBJ2-7; D unclear. The V and J ends lost 5 bases and 3 bases respectively, with 11 bases between them. The CDR3 extends over 13 amino acids. Germline assignment: CDR1 PRHDT and CDR2 FYEKMQ (reference sequence). The CDR3 nucleotides read TGTGCCAGCAGCCCGGACCCAGTCTACGAGCAGTACTTC. It yields the protein CASSPDPVYEQYF.

The gene calls are TRBV6-1 and TRBJ1-1; D possibly corresponds to TRBD1 (5 bases). V gave up 6 bases and J gave up 8 bases, with 13 bases separating them. This CDR3 comprises 12 residues. The V gene's germline CDR1 is MNHNS and CDR2 SASEGT. The CDR3 loop reads CASSDTGREAFF. In DNA form, the CDR3 reads TGTGCCAGCAGCGATACGGGGCGGGAAGCTTTCTTT.

This clonotype is classed as medium-sized. The genes are TRBV7-9 and TRBJ2-1; 8 positions agree with TRBD2. This CDR3 region has 13 residues. V was clipped by 4 bases and J by 6 bases; unmatched bases: 2. CDR1 and CDR2 (germline): SEHNR, FQNEAQ (reference sequence). DNA of the CDR3: TGTGCCAGCAGCTGGGGACTAGGCAATGAGCAGTTCTTC. It translates to CASSWGLGNEQFF.

This clonotype was seen just once. A much larger clonotype is one base distant, so this may be a read error. The chain has TRBV11-3 and TRBJ1-1; D uncertain. Germline V gene sequence: CDR1 SGHNT, CDR2 YENEEA. The CDR3 sequence is 13 residues long. This CDR3 is CASGLGLDGVAFF. The CDR3 DNA follows: TGTGCCAGCGGCTTAGGTCTCGACGGGGTAGCTTTCTTT.

This clonotype has at least ten counts. The chain combines TRBV12-3 or TRBV12-4 with TRBJ1-1; 7 nucleotides line up with TRBD1. CDR3 length: 15 residues. The J segment lost 3 bases and the V segment lost 6 bases, leaving 10 bases of the junction unmatched. The CDR3 reads CASSSPGGGDTEAFF. CDR3 bases: TGTGCCAGCAGCTCCCCAGGGGGAGGTGACACTGAAGCTTTCTTT.

This clonotype came up a few times. The chain is built from TRBV5-1 and TRBJ2-7; D is possibly TRBD1 (5 bases). The length of the CDR3 is 12 residues. CDR1 is SGHRS, CDR2 YFSETQ, per germline. Trimming left V 4 bases short and J 3 bases short, with 8 bases between. The CDR3 sequence: CASSQGHYEQYF. In nucleotides, the CDR3 is TGCGCCAGCAGCCAAGGACACTACGAGCAGTACTTC.

This clonotype was observed many times. J is TRBJ1-1 and V is TRBV7-8; D gene ambiguous. V lost 5 bases and J 4 bases, leaving 11 bases between the germline ends. The CDR3 consists of 13 residues. The V gene's germline CDR1 is SGHVS and CDR2 FQNEAQ. The CDR3 region has the DNA TGTGCCAGCAGCCCGAACACGATCACTGAAGCTTTCTTT. It specifies CASSPNTITEAFF.

This clonotype came up many times. The chain has TRBV3-1 and TRBJ2-1; D is unclear. The CDR3 has 15 residues. V lost 2 bases, J lost 12 bases, and 20 bases lay in between. Germline lookup yields CDR1 LGHDT and CDR2 YNNKEL (reference sequence). This chain's CDR3 is CASSQNSGPTRSQFF. The CDR3 DNA reads as TGTGCCAGCAGCCAAAACTCCGGGCCCACTCGTTCGCAGTTCTTC.

The rearrangement uses TRBV10-2 and TRBJ2-5, with 9 positions matching TRBD2. This CDR3 is 18 amino acids long. The germline V gene has CDR1 WSHSY and CDR2 SAAADI. V gave up 6 bases and J gave up 2 bases; unmatched junction bases: 16. The CDR3 loop reads CASSEVGRSTSGQETQYF. The CDR3, as DNA: TGCGCCAGCAGCGAAGTAGGCAGGTCGACTAGCGGACAAGAGACCCAGTACTTC.

This clonotype was seen only a few times. V and J are TRBV20-1 and TRBJ1-6; D is uncertain. The CDR3 sequence is 12 residues long. The germline gives CDR1 DFQATT, CDR2 SNEGSKA (reference sequence). Trimming shortened V by 0 bases and J by 7 bases, and 4 bases separated the two germline ends. CDR3: CSARDLNSPLHF. The CDR3 DNA follows: TGCAGTGCTAGAGACCTCAATTCACCCCTCCACTTT.

V gene TRBV7-8 combines with J gene TRBJ2-5; maybe TRBD1 (6 bases). This CDR3 spans 17 amino acids. Trimming removed 1 base from V and 5 bases from J, with 20 bases in between. Germline V gene sequence: CDR1 SGHVS, CDR2 FQNEAQ. The CDR3 sequence is CASSLDIGRGARETQYF. In nucleotides, the CDR3 is TGTGCCAGCAGCTTAGATATTGGCAGGGGCGCAAGGGAGACCCAGTACTTC.

This clonotype showed up many times. The chain uses TRBV10-2 and TRBJ2-7; D uncertain. Per germline, CDR1 WSHSY and CDR2 SAAADI. Trimming left V 0 bases short and J 3 bases short, with 6 bases between. The CDR3 covers 13 residues. CDR3 amino acids: CASSESRSYEQYF. The CDR3 DNA reads TGCGCCAGCAGTGAGTCGCGCAGCTACGAGCAGTACTTC.

This clonotype was detected ten times or more. The gene calls are TRBV5-1 and TRBJ2-1, with 7 positions matching TRBD1. This CDR3 region has 13 residues. The trim removed 2 bases at V and 9 bases at J, leaving 5 bases unmatched. The germline V gene has CDR1 SGHRS and CDR2 YFSETQ. The CDR3 region has the DNA TGCGCCAGCAGCTTAGCACAGGGGAGTGAGCAGTTCTTC. Its protein product is CASSLAQGSEQFF.

This clonotype occurred once. The chain joins TRBV20-1 to TRBJ2-1, with 7 bases lining up with TRBD1. Losses at the gene ends were 6 bases for V and 6 bases for J; bases not matched to a gene: 14. CDR3 length: 15 residues. Germline V gene data show CDR1 as DFQATT and CDR2 as SNEGSKA (reference sequence). In nucleotides, the CDR3 is TGCAGTGCCAGCAATTTGGCAGGGGGAAGCAATGAGCAGTTCTTC. Its translation is CSASNLAGGSNEQFF.

In this sample, this clonotype turned up many times. V and J are TRBV7-8 and TRBJ2-7, with 7 bases that match TRBD2. Looked up from germline, CDR1 is SGHVS and CDR2 is FQNEAQ. There are 15 residues in the CDR3. V lost 3 bases, J lost 0 bases, and 5 bases stayed unmatched. The CDR3, as DNA: TGTGCCAGCAGCTTGGGGGGGTCGAGCTCCTACGAGCAGTACTTC. It encodes CASSLGGSSSYEQYF. The whole variable domain, remainder taken from reference TRBV7-8 and TRBJ2-7, is GAGVSQSPRYKVAKRGQDVALRCDPISGHVSLFWYQQALGQGPEFLTYFQNEAQLDKSGLPSDRFFAERPEGSVSTLKIQRTQQEDSAVYLCASSLGGSSSYEQYFGPGTRLTVT.

This clonotype was seen ten or more times. The chain couples TRBV29-1 to TRBJ1-2, with D tentatively TRBD1 (5 bases). This CDR3 is 13 amino acids long. V lost 8 bases, J lost 7 bases, and 20 bases lay in between. Germline-derived CDR1 and CDR2 are SQVTM and ANQGSEA. The CDR3 coding sequence is TGCAGCCTCCGAGGCGGCCAGGGAGGTGGCTACACCTTC. As protein: CSLRGGQGGGYTF. The full variable domain, its missing parts supplied by reference TRBV29-1 and TRBJ1-2, is SAVISQKPSRDICQRGTSLTIQCQVDSQVTMMFWYRQQPGQSLTLIATANQGSEATYESGFVIDKFPISRPNLTFSTLTVSNMSPEDSSIYLCSLRGGQGGGYTFGSGTRLTVV.

As to this clonotype: One junction end disagrees with the germline gene, perhaps due to a read error. This chain joins TRBV12-3 or TRBV12-4 and TRBJ1-2, with D perhaps matching TRBD1 (5 bases). The CDR3 loop spans 16 amino acids. The CDR3 region has the DNA TGTGCCACCAGTGATGCCCTACCTGGGGGGTACTATGGCTACACCTTC. This codes for CATSDALPGGYYGYTF.

In this sample, this clonotype turned up a few times. The chain uses TRBV20-1 and TRBJ1-1; D is perhaps TRBD1 (6 bases). The CDR3 consists of 12 residues. V lost 5 bases, J lost 5 bases, and 12 bases lay in between. Germline assignment: CDR1 DFQATT and CDR2 SNEGSKA (reference sequence). The CDR3 bases are TGCAGTGCTGCTGAACAGGGAACTGAAGCTTTCTTT. Protein product: CSAAEQGTEAFF.

The rearrangement links TRBV12-3 or TRBV12-4 to TRBJ2-1, with TRBD2 as a possible D gene (6 bases). The length of the CDR3 is 14 residues. The ends were cut back, 10 bases at V and 4 bases at J, with 17 bases in the middle. The CDR3 reads CATGRGTAYNEQFF. Written as DNA, the CDR3 is TGTGCCACTGGGCGGGGCACCGCTTACAATGAGCAGTTCTTC.

The chain is built from TRBV7-2 and TRBJ2-7; TRBD1 or TRBD2 may be the D gene (5 bases each). The CDR3 sequence is 13 residues long. Trimming took off 4 bases at V and 8 bases at J, with 15 bases between the two ends. Germline CDR1 is SGHTA and CDR2 is FQGNSA. The CDR3 DNA reads as TGTGCCAGCAGCTCCCTCGGGGCAAATAAGCAGTACTTC. Its protein product is CASSSLGANKQYF.

The gene calls are TRBV18 and TRBJ1-4; 10 nucleotides align to TRBD1. CDR1 KGHSH and CDR2 LQKENI come from the germline V gene. This CDR3 spans 14 amino acids. V dropped 6 bases and J dropped 7; count of bases not matched to a gene: 5. The CDR3 sequence: CASSPGTGAEKLFF. CDR3 bases: TGTGCCAGCTCCCCGGGGACAGGGGCTGAAAAACTGTTTTTT. Supplemented by reference TRBV18 and TRBJ1-4, the full variable domain reads NAGVMQNPRHLVRRRGQEARLRCSPMKGHSHVYWYRQLPEEGLKFMVYLQKENIIDESGMPKERFSAEFPKEGPSILRIQQVVRGDSAAYFCASSPGTGAEKLFFGSGTQLSVL.

V usage is TRBV7-8 and J usage is TRBJ2-5; possibly TRBD1 for D (5 bases). Germline-derived CDR1 and CDR2 are SGHVS and FQNEAQ. The CDR3 is made up of 14 amino acids. The V end lost 3 bases, the J end lost 5 bases, and 13 bases lay between the germline ends. Here the CDR3 DNA reads TGTGCCAGCAGCTTGTCCCAGGGTATCGAGACCCAGTACTTC. Amino acid sequence: CASSLSQGIETQYF.

The chain uses TRBV20-1 and TRBJ2-7, with 9 bases aligning to TRBD2. The V gene's germline CDR1 is DFQATT and CDR2 SNEGSKA (reference sequence). V lost 1 base to trimming and J lost 4 bases; unmatched junction nucleotides: 8. This CDR3 region has 15 residues. The CDR3 DNA follows: TGCAGTGCTAGAGCCCTAGCGGGACCTCTTTACGAGCAGTACTTC. Translation gives CSARALAGPLYEQYF.